The rows below give T cell receptor beta chains drawn from one sample of a study of beta chain features in type 1 diabetes. The protocol was immunoSEQ multiplex PCR, while the TCRdb copy is restricted to in-frame clones and leaves out a portion. Found here are 95,000 to 110,000 clones, 25% to 30% of them singletons; the top ten hold around 0.5%. The sequenced material came from central memory CD4+ T cells from blood. These receptors were collected from a woman aged 18-29 years with type 1 diabetes. CDR3s include the opening cysteine and the closing phenylalanine or tryptophan. D genes are given only for firm matches. A row's size may be missing; if present it is once, few, many or a size class.

clone size: .; D gene: .; V gene: TRBV7-9; J gene: TRBJ1-1; CDR3 DNA: TGTGCCAACAGCTTAGAGGCGCACGGGGGGGTAGCTTTCTTT; CDR3 protein: CANSLEAHGGVAFF
clone size: .; D gene: .; V gene: TRBV28; J gene: TRBJ1-2; CDR3 DNA: TGTGCCAGCAGTACTCCACAGGGTAGGAATGGCTACACCTTC; CDR3 protein: CASSTPQGRNGYTF
clone size: .; D gene: .; V gene: TRBV10-2; J gene: TRBJ2-5; CDR3 DNA: TGCGCCAGCAGGGAGGGAGGAGCACAAGAGACCCAGTACTTC; CDR3 protein: CASREGGAQETQYF
clone size: few; D gene: .; V gene: TRBV7-9; J gene: TRBJ1-2; CDR3 DNA: TGTGCCAGCAGCTTAGAGAGTTACGGCTACACCTTC; CDR3 protein: CASSLESYGYTF
clone size: few; D gene: .; V gene: TRBV30; J gene: TRBJ2-7; CDR3 DNA: TGTGCCTGGAGCCAGACGTGGGGGGGCCGAACGGGGGAGCAGTACTTC; CDR3 protein: CAWSQTWGGRTGEQYF
clone size: .; D gene: TRBD2; V gene: TRBV28; J gene: TRBJ2-2; CDR3 DNA: TGTGCCAGCATTCCGGGGGGAACGAACACCGGGGAGCTGTTTTTT; CDR3 protein: CASIPGGTNTGELFF
clone size: .; D gene: .; V gene: TRBV11-2; J gene: TRBJ1-5; CDR3 DNA: TGTGCCAGCAGCTGGGGCACAGCTAGCAATCAGCCCCAGCATTTT; CDR3 protein: CASSWGTASNQPQHF
clone size: few; D gene: .; V gene: TRBV7-9; J gene: TRBJ1-1; CDR3 DNA: TGTGCCAGCAGCTTCTCAGTAAACACTGAAGCTTTCTTT; CDR3 protein: CASSFSVNTEAFF
clone size: few; D gene: TRBD2; V gene: TRBV2; J gene: TRBJ2-5; CDR3 DNA: TGTGCCAGCAGCCAAGGACTAGCGGAGACCCAGTACTTC; CDR3 protein: CASSQGLAETQYF
clone size: few; D gene: .; V gene: TRBV7-2; J gene: TRBJ1-2; CDR3 DNA: TGTGCCAGCAGCCCCGGTTGGAGGGGTCCCCTCTATGGCTACACCTTC; CDR3 protein: CASSPGWRGPLYGYTF
clone size: .; D gene: TRBD2; V gene: TRBV10-2; J gene: TRBJ2-1; CDR3 DNA: TGCGCCAGCAGATCGAGGACTAGCGGGAGTTATAATGAGCAGTTCTTC; CDR3 protein: CASRSRTSGSYNEQFF
clone size: few; D gene: TRBD2; V gene: TRBV19; J gene: TRBJ2-1; CDR3 DNA: TGTGCCACAAGGGAGGTAGCGGTGGGGGGGAATGAGCAGTTCTTC; CDR3 protein: CATREVAVGGNEQFF
clone size: .; D gene: .; V gene: TRBV19; J gene: TRBJ2-6; CDR3 DNA: TGTGCCAGTAGTTTTAGGCTAGTCAGCTCTGGGGCCAACGTCCTGACTTTC; CDR3 protein: CASSFRLVSSGANVLTF
clone size: .; D gene: TRBD1; V gene: TRBV6-5; J gene: TRBJ1-1; CDR3 DNA: TGTGCCAGCAGTAGGGACAGGGGAATGAACACTGAAGCTTTCTTT; CDR3 protein: CASSRDRGMNTEAFF
clone size: few; D gene: TRBD1; V gene: TRBV30; J gene: TRBJ1-4; CDR3 DNA: TGTGCCTGGGGGACAGGGAGGGAAAAACTGTTTTTT; CDR3 protein: CAWGTGREKLFF
clone size: .; D gene: .; V gene: TRBV5-4; J gene: TRBJ1-2; CDR3 DNA: TGTGCCAGCAGCCGAGAGGGAGGGATTGGCTACACCTTC; CDR3 protein: CASSREGGIGYTF
clone size: few; D gene: .; V gene: TRBV19; J gene: TRBJ1-2; CDR3 DNA: TGTGCCAGTAGTTCCCCCGTCGTCCACACCTTC; CDR3 protein: CASSSPVVHTF
clone size: .; D gene: TRBD1; V gene: TRBV19; J gene: TRBJ1-2; CDR3 DNA: TGTGCCAGTAGTATCGGAGGGGGGGACAGGGGAAGTGGCTACACCTTC; CDR3 protein: CASSIGGGDRGSGYTF
clone size: few; D gene: .; V gene: TRBV10-3; J gene: TRBJ1-1; CDR3 DNA: TGTGCCATCAGTGAGGATCAGAAGAACACTGAAGCTTTCTTT; CDR3 protein: CAISEDQKNTEAFF
clone size: .; D gene: .; V gene: TRBV30; J gene: TRBJ2-6; CDR3 DNA: TGTGCCTGGAAGAGGACTGGGGCCAACGTCCTGACTTTC; CDR3 protein: CAWKRTGANVLTF
clone size: .; D gene: .; V gene: TRBV1; J gene: TRBJ2-7; CDR3 DNA: TGCACCAGCAGCCAAGAGGAAAAGCCGGGACTAGCAACACACATAGGCTTCTACGAGCAGTACTTC; CDR3 protein: CTSSQEEKPGLATHIGFYEQYF
clone size: few; D gene: .; V gene: TRBV5-1; J gene: TRBJ2-6; CDR3 DNA: TGCGCCAGCACTCTCGGGGGAGCTGGGGCCAACGTCCTGACTTTC; CDR3 protein: CASTLGGAGANVLTF
clone size: once; D gene: .; V gene: TRBV7-8; J gene: TRBJ2-5; CDR3 DNA: TGTGCCAGCAGCTTCGTACCGGGGGTGCAAGAGACCCAGTACTTC; CDR3 protein: CASSFVPGVQETQYF
clone size: .; D gene: .; V gene: TRBV9; J gene: TRBJ2-2; CDR3 DNA: TGTGCCAGCAGCGTATGGGGGGACGGGGAGCTGTTTTTT; CDR3 protein: CASSVWGDGELFF
clone size: few; D gene: TRBD1; V gene: TRBV27; J gene: TRBJ2-1; CDR3 DNA: TGTGCCAGCAGCCAAACTGGACAGGGAGAGCAGTTCTTC; CDR3 protein: CASSQTGQGEQFF
clone size: .; D gene: .; V gene: TRBV11-3; J gene: TRBJ2-2; CDR3 DNA: TGTGCCAGCAGCCTGAGAGCGGCCGGGGAGCTGTTTTTT; CDR3 protein: CASSLRAAGELFF
clone size: few; D gene: TRBD1; V gene: TRBV28; J gene: TRBJ1-5; CDR3 DNA: TGTGCCAGCAGGTTGACAGGGGTCAATCAGCCCCAGCATTTT; CDR3 protein: CASRLTGVNQPQHF
clone size: few; D gene: .; V gene: TRBV6-1; J gene: TRBJ1-1; CDR3 DNA: TGTGCCAGCGCTCTACAGGGTATGAACACTGAAGCTTTCTTT; CDR3 protein: CASALQGMNTEAFF
clone size: .; D gene: TRBD2; V gene: TRBV9; J gene: TRBJ2-1; CDR3 DNA: TGTGCCAGCTCAGAAAGCGGGAGGCCCAACAATGAGCAGTTCTTC; CDR3 protein: CASSESGRPNNEQFF
clone size: .; D gene: .; V gene: TRBV6-5; J gene: TRBJ2-1; CDR3 DNA: TGTGCCAGCAGTAGGGTGGGGTCCGGGGGCAATGAGCAGTTCTTC; CDR3 protein: CASSRVGSGGNEQFF
clone size: few; D gene: .; V gene: TRBV6-6; J gene: TRBJ1-3; CDR3 DNA: TGTGCCAGCAGTTACGGGGCAGGGGCCACTGGAAACACCATATATTTT; CDR3 protein: CASSYGAGATGNTIYF
clone size: .; D gene: .; V gene: TRBV21-1; J gene: TRBJ2-2; CDR3 DNA: TGTGCCAGCAGCAAAGGGGAGGGAGGCACCGGGGAGCTGTTTTTT; CDR3 protein: CASSKGEGGTGELFF
clone size: .; D gene: .; V gene: TRBV18; J gene: TRBJ2-3; CDR3 DNA: TGTGCCAGCTCACCAGTCCTTAGCACAGATACGCAGTATTTT; CDR3 protein: CASSPVLSTDTQYF
clone size: .; D gene: TRBD2; V gene: TRBV9; J gene: TRBJ2-2; CDR3 DNA: TGTGCCAGCAGCCCAGCATTCGGTAGCGGGGGCTCGAACACCGGGGAGCTGTTTTTT; CDR3 protein: CASSPAFGSGGSNTGELFF
clone size: few; D gene: .; V gene: TRBV5-1; J gene: TRBJ2-2; CDR3 DNA: TGCGCCAGCAGCTTCAGGGTGAACACCGGGGAGCTGTTTTTT; CDR3 protein: CASSFRVNTGELFF
clone size: .; D gene: .; V gene: TRBV11-3; J gene: TRBJ2-5; CDR3 DNA: TGTGCCAGCAGCCCTCAGGAGACCCAGTACTTC; CDR3 protein: CASSPQETQYF
clone size: few; D gene: TRBD2; V gene: TRBV14; J gene: TRBJ2-3; CDR3 DNA: TGTGCCAGCAGCCAAGATCTTTCTAGCGGGAGGACTGTGACAGATACGCAGTATTTT; CDR3 protein: CASSQDLSSGRTVTDTQYF
clone size: .; D gene: TRBD1; V gene: TRBV28; J gene: TRBJ2-7; CDR3 DNA: TGTGCCAGCAGTTTAGCAGGACAGGGTACCTACGAGCAGTACTTC; CDR3 protein: CASSLAGQGTYEQYF